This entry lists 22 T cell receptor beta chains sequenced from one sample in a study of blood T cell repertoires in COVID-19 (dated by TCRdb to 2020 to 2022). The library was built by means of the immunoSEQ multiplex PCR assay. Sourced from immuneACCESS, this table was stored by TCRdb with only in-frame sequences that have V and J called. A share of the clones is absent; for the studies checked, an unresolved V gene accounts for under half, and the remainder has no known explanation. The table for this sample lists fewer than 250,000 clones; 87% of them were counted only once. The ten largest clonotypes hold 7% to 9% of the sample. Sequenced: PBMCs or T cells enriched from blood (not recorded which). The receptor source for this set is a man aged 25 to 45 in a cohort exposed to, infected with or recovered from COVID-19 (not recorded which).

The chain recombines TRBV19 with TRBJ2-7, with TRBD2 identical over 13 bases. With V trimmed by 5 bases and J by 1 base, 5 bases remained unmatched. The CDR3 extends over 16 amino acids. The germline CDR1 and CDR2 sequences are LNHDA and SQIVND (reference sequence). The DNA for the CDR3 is TGTGCCAGTAGTGTTAGACTAGCGGGAGGATCCTACGAGCAGTACTTC. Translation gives CASSVRLAGGSYEQYF.

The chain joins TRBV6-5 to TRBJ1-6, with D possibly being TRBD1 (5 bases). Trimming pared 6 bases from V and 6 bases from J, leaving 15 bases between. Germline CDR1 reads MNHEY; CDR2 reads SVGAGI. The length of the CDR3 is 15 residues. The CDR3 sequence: CASSPGQGFNSPLHF. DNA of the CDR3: TGTGCCAGCAGCCCAGGGCAGGGCTTTAATTCACCCCTCCACTTT.

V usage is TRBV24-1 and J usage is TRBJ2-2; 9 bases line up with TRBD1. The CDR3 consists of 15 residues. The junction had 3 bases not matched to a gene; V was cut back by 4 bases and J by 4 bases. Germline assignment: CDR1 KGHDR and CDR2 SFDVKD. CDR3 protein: CATSETGGVTGELFF. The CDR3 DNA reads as TGTGCCACCAGTGAGACAGGGGGGGTCACCGGGGAGCTGTTTTTT.

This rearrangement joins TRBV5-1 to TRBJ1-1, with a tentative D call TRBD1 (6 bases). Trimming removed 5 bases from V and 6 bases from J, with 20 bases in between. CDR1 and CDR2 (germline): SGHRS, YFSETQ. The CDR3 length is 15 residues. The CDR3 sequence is CASRLLLQGSPEAFF. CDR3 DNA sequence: TGCGCCAGCAGGCTATTACTTCAGGGGAGCCCTGAAGCTTTCTTT. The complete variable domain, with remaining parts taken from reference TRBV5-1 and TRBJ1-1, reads KAGVTQTPRYLIKTRGQQVTLSCSPISGHRSVSWYQQTPGQGLQFLFEYFSETQRNKGNFPGRFSGRQFSNSRSEMNVSTLELGDSALYLCASRLLLQGSPEAFFGQGTRLTVV.

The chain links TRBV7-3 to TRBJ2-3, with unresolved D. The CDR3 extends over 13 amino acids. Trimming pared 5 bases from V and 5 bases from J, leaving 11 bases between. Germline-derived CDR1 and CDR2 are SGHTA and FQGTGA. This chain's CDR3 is CASSLRRKDTQYF. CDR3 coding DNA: TGTGCCAGCAGCCTACGGCGGAAAGATACGCAGTATTTT.

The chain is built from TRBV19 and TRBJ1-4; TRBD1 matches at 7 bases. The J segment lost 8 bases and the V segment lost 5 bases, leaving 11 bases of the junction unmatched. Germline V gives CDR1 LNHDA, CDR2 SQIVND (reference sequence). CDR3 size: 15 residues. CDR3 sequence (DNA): TGTGCCAGTAGTCTCCGGACAGGTCTTCGGGAAAAACTGTTTTTT. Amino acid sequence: CASSLRTGLREKLFF.

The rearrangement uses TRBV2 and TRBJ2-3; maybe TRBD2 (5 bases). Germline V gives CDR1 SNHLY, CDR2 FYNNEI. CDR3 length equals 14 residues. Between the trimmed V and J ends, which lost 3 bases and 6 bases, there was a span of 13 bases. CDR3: CASSEVLGADTQYF. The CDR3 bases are TGTGCCAGCAGTGAGGTGTTGGGAGCGGATACGCAGTATTTT.

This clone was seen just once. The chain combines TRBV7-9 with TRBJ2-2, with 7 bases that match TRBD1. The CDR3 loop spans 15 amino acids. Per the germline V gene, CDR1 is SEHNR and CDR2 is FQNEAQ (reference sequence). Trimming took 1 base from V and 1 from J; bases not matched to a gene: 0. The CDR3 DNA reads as TGTGCCAGCAGCTTAGGGGACAGGAACACCGGGGAGCTGTTTTTT. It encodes CASSLGDRNTGELFF.

The CDR3 nucleotides read TGTGCCAGCTCGTGGGACAGGGGAGAAAAACTGTTTTTT. Translating it yields CASSWDRGEKLFF. The chain employs TRBV18 and TRBJ1-4, with 10 bases identical to TRBD1. CDR1 is KGHSH, CDR2 LQKENI, per germline. Unmatched junction bases numbered 3, after V lost 6 bases and J lost 8 bases. The CDR3 consists of 13 residues.

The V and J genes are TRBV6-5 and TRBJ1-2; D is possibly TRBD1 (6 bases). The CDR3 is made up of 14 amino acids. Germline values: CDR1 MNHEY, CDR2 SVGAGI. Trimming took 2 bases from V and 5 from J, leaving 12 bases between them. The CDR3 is CASSYGTGKYGYTF. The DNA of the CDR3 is TGTGCCAGCAGTTACGGAACAGGGAAATATGGCTACACCTTC.

Written as DNA, the CDR3 is TGTGCCAGCAGCCGAGGAGGGACTGAAGCTTTCTTT. Amino acids: CASSRGGTEAFF. V is TRBV7-9 and J is TRBJ1-1; D is ambiguous. This CDR3 region has 12 residues. In germline, CDR1 is SEHNR, CDR2 FQNEAQ (reference sequence). Trimming took 5 bases from V and 5 from J, leaving 9 bases between them. The full variable domain, with the rest looked up from reference TRBV7-9 and TRBJ1-1, is DTGVSQNPRHKITKRGQNVTFRCDPISEHNRLYWYRQTLGQGPEFLTYFQNEAQLEKSRLLSDRFSAERPKGSFSTLEIQRTEQGDSAMYLCASSRGGTEAFFGQGTRLTVV.

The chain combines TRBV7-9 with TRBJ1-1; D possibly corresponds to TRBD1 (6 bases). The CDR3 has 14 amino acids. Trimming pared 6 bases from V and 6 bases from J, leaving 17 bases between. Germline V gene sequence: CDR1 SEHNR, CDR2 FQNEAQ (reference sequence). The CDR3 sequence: CASRHYDRSAEAFF. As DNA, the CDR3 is TGTGCCAGCAGACACTACGACAGGTCTGCTGAAGCTTTCTTT. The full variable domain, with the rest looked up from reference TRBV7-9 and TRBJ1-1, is DTGVSQNPRHKITKRGQNVTFRCDPISEHNRLYWYRQTLGQGPEFLTYFQNEAQLEKSRLLSDRFSAERPKGSFSTLEIQRTEQGDSAMYLCASRHYDRSAEAFFGQGTRLTVV.

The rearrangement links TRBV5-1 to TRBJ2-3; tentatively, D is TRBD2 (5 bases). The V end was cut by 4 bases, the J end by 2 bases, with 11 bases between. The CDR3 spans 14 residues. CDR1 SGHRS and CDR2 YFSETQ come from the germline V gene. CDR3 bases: TGCGCCAGCAGCGGTCTAGCCTTCACAGATACGCAGTATTTT. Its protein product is CASSGLAFTDTQYF.

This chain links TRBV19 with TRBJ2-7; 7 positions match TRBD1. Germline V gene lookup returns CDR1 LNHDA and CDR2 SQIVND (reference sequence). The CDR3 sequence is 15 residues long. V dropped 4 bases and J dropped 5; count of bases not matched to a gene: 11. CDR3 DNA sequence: TGTGCCAGTAGTACCGTACAGGGGCGCATTAACGAGCAGTACTTC. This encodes CASSTVQGRINEQYF.

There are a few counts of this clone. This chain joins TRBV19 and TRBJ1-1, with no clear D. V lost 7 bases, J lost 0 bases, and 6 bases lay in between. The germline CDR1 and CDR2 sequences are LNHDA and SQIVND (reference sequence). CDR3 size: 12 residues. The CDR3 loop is CASKGVNTEAFF. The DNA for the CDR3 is TGTGCCAGTAAAGGAGTGAACACTGAAGCTTTCTTT. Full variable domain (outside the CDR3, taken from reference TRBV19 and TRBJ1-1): DGGITQSPKYLFRKEGQNVTLSCEQNLNHDAMYWYRQDPGQGLRLIYYSQIVNDFQKGDIAEGYSVSREKKESFPLTVTSAQKNPTAFYLCASKGVNTEAFFGQGTRLTVV.

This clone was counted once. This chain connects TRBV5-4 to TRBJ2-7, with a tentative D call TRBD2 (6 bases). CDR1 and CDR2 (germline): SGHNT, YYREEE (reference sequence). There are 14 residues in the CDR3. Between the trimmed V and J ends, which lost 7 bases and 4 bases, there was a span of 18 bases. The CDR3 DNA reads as TGTGCCAGCTCAATCGACATCGGGAGTTACGAGCAGTACTTC. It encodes CASSIDIGSYEQYF. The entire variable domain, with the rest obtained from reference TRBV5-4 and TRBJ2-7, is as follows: ETGVTQSPTHLIKTRGQQVTLRCSSQSGHNTVSWYQQALGQGPQFIFQYYREEENGRGNFPPRFSGLQFPNYSSELNVNALELDDSALYLCASSIDIGSYEQYFGPGTRLTVT.

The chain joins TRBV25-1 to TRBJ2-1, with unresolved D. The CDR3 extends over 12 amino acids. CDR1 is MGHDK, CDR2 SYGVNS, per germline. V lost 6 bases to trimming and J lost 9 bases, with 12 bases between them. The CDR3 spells CASSPWSGEQFF. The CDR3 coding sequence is TGTGCCAGCAGCCCTTGGAGTGGTGAGCAGTTCTTC.

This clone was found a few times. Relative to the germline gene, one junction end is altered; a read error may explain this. The CDR3, as DNA: TGTGCTAGCAGCAATCCGATGGGGGGACAGGGATCTTTCAATGAGCAGTTCTTC. Residues: CASSNPMGGQGSFNEQFF. The J gene is TRBJ2-1, the V gene TRBV7-7, with 9 bases identical to TRBD1. The CDR3 contains 18 residues. Germline values: CDR1 SSHAT, CDR2 FNYEAQ (reference sequence).

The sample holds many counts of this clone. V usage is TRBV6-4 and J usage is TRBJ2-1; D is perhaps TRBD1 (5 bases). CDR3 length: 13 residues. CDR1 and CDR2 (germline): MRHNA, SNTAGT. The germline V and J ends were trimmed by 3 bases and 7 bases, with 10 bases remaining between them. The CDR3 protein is CASSEGEENEQFF. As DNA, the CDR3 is TGTGCCAGCAGTGAAGGGGAAGAGAATGAGCAGTTCTTC.

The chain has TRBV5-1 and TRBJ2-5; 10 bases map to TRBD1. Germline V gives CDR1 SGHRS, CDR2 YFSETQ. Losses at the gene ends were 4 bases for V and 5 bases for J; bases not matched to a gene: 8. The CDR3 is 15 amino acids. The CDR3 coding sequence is TGCGCCAGCAGCCCGACAGGGGGCTCTATCGAGACCCAGTACTTC. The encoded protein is CASSPTGGSIETQYF.

CDR3 sequence (DNA): TGTGCCAGCAGCTCTCGAGGACTAGCGAAAGAGACCCAGTACTTC. It encodes CASSSRGLAKETQYF. The chain carries TRBV5-4 and TRBJ2-5; 9 nucleotides line up with TRBD2. Germline V gene lookup returns CDR1 SGHNT and CDR2 YYREEE (reference sequence). The ends lost 3 bases at V and 3 bases at J; junction bases unmatched: 6. The CDR3 loop spans 15 amino acids.

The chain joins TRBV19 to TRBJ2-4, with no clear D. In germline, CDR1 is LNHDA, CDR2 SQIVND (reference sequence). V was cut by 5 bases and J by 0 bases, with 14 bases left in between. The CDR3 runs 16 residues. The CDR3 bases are TGTGCCAGTAGTCTGCTAGACGGTCTAGCCAAAAACATTCAGTACTTC. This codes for CASSLLDGLAKNIQYF.